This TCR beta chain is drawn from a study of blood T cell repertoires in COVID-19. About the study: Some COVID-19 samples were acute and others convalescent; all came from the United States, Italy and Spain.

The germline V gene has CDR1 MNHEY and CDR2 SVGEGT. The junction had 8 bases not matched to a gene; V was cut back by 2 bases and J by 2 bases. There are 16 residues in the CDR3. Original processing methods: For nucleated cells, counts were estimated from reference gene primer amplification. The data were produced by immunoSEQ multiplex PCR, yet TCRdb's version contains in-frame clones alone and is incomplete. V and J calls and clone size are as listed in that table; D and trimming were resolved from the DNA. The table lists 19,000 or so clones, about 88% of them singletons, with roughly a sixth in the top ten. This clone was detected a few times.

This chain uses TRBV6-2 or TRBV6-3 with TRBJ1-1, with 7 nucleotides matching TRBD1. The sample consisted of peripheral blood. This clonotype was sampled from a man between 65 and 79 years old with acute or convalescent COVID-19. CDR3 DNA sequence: TGTGCCAGCAGTTACGGGAAGGGGGCGGTTAACACTGAAGCTTTCTTT. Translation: CASSYGKGAVNTEAFF.